The subject of this entry is one T cell receptor beta chain. The antigen is unknown. These data belong to a study of PD-1 blockade in classical Hodgkin lymphoma. Study in general: Patients received nivolumab 3 mg/kg intravenously every 2 weeks.

Clones were read by immunoSEQ multiplex PCR, and TCRdb kept only the in-frame ones, dropping some. The sample contains 80,000 to 100,000 clones, more than 85% of which appear only once. Study-wide findings and caveats: Reported findings placed baseline TCR diversity lower in newly diagnosed patients (compared with healthy donors).

This CDR3 is built from 15 residues. Trimming pared 3 bases from V and 0 bases from J, leaving 9 bases between. Per germline, CDR1 LNHDA and CDR2 SQIVND (reference sequence). The time point: cycle 4 day 1 (C4D1), after about 6 weeks of nivolumab. Relapses following autologous stem cell transplantation were seen in all patients, with brentuximab vedotin exposure varying. Sample: peripheral blood mononuclear cells (PBMCs), taken before the fourth cycle of nivolumab. This sequence was found in a human donor with classical Hodgkin lymphoma. The chain is built from TRBV19 and TRBJ2-1; D ambiguous. CDR3 protein: CASSIKGHSYNEQFF. DNA for the CDR3: TGTGCCAGTAGTATTAAGGGCCACTCCTACAATGAGCAGTTCTTC.